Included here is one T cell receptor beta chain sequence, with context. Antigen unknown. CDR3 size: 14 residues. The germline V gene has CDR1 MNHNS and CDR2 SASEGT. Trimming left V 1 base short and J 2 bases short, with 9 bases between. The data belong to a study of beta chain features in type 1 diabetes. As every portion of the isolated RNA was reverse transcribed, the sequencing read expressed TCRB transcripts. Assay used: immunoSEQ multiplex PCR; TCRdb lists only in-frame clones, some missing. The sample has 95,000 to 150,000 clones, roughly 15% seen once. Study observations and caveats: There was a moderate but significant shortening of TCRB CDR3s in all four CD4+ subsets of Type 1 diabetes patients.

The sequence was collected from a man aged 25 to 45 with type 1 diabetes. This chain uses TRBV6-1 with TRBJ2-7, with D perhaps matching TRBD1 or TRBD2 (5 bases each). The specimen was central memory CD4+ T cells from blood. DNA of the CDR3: TGTGCCAGCAGTGAAGACCAGGGACCCTACGAGCAGTACTTC. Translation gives CASSEDQGPYEQYF.